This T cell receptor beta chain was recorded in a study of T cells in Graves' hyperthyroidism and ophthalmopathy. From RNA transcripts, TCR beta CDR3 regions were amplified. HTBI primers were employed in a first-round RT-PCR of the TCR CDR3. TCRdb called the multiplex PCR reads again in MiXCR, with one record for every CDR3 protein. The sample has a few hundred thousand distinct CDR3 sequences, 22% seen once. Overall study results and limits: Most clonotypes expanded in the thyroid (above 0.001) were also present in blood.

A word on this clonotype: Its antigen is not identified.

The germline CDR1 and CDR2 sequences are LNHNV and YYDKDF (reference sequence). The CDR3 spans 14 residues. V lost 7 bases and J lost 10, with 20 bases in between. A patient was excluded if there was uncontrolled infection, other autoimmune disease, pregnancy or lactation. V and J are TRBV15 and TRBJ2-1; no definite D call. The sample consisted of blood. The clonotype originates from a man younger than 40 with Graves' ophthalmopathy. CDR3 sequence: CATKAAPVSGEQFF. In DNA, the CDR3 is TGTGCCACCAAGGCCGCCCCCGTCTCAGGAGAGCAGTTCTTC.